The clone carrying this T cell receptor beta chain was detected ten times or more. Its antigen is still unknown. It was considered stable Graves' hyperthyroidism when ophthalmopathy did not progress within 18 months. The patients, who ranged from 18 to 65 in age, presented with newly diagnosed hyperthyroidism lasting under 2 months. The sample belongs to a study of T cells in Graves' hyperthyroidism and ophthalmopathy. The study's findings and limits: Ophthalmopathy got predicted by the model a median around 6.8 months before its onset.

The TCR beta CDR3 regions underwent amplification using RNA transcripts as the source. The TCR CDR3 first-round RT-PCR relied on the HTBI primer set. TCRdb recomputed calls from the multiplex PCR reads with MiXCR, one row per CDR3 protein. Here the sample spans about 700,000 distinct CDR3 sequences, approximately 15% being singletons. The CDR3 is made up of 15 amino acids. The ends were cut back, 3 bases at V and 2 bases at J, with 13 bases in the middle. CDR1 and CDR2 (germline): KGHSH, LQKENI. The gene calls are TRBV18 and TRBJ2-5; D is possibly TRBD1 (5 bases). The sample comprised blood. This sequence was found in a woman in her late teens or twenties with Graves' hyperthyroidism. The CDR3 loop is CASSPTAQTQETQYF. CDR3 coding DNA: TGTGCCAGCTCACCGACAGCTCAGACTCAAGAGACCCAGTACTTC.